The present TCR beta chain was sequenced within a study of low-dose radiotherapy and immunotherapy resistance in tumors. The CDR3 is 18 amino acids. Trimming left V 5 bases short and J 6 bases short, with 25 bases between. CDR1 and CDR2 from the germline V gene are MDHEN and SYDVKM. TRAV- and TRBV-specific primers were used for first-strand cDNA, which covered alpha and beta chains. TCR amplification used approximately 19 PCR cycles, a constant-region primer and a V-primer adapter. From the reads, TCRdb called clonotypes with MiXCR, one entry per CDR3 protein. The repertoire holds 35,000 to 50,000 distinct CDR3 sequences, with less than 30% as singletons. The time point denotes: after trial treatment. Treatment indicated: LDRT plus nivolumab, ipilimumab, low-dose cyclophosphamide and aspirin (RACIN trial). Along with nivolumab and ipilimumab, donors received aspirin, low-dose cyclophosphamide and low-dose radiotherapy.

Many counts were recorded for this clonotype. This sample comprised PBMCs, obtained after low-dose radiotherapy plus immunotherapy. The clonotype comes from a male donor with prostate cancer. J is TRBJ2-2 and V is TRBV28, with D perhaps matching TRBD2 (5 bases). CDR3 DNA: TGTGCCAGCAGTGTCGGGCGGTTCTCTAGCCCTCTTGCCGGGGAGCTGTTTTTT. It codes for CASSVGRFSSPLAGELFF.